Reported below is one TCR beta chain. The antigen this receptor binds is unknown. No much larger clonotype is one base removed from it; base qualities were not supplied. The record originates from a study of technical replicates of blood from four donors (dated by TCRdb to about 2017). The library was built by means of the immunoSEQ multiplex PCR assay. TCRdb took this table from immuneACCESS and kept in-frame rearrangements with V and J called. Such tables lack part of the clones; where checked against another copy, unresolved V genes explain under half of the gap, and the rest is unexplained. The sample data list tens of thousands of clones, and 89% of these were observed just once. Approximately 0.41% of the sample rests with the top ten. From a lookup of the germline V gene (reference sequence), CDR1 and CDR2 are SGHNT and YYREEE. Including the terminal cysteine and phenylalanine, the CDR3 comprises 15 residues. The CDR3 DNA has 45 bases and is translated from base 1.

The chain is made from TRBV5-4 and TRBJ2-5; the D gene cannot be resolved beyond TRBD1 or TRBD2, each matching 6 bases. With the DNA end fitting TRBJ2-7 better, the J assignment may be wrong. This receptor was taken from a human donor in good health. The sample was T cells isolated from PBMCs. The CDR3 reads CASSLREKGAYEQYF. The sequence in DNA is TGTGCCAGCAGCTTGCGGGAGAAGGGGGCCTACGAGCAGTACTTC.